A single sample is the source of the 30 T cell receptor beta chains below, sequenced in a study of cytomegalovirus exposure and HLA in healthy donors. The PCR contained 60 Vbeta and 13 Jbeta primers. Libraries were prepared by immunoSEQ multiplex PCR; TCRdb keeps only in-frame clonotypes and omits some of them. The profile shows 110,000 to 150,000 clones, approximately 72% of them singletons. The specimen was PBMCs. The receptors derive from a man aged 35 to 55 in good health and CMV-seronegative.

The rearrangement links TRBV4-3 to TRBJ1-2, with D maybe TRBD1 (6 bases). This CDR3 spans 15 amino acids. Trimming took 6 bases from V and 2 from J, leaving 16 bases between them. Germline V CDR1 and CDR2: LGHNA, YSLEER. The CDR3 bases are TGCGCCAGCAGTCGCAATGGACAGACAAACTATGGCTACACCTTC. Amino acids: CASSRNGQTNYGYTF.

This clone was picked up one time. The rearrangement links TRBV27 to TRBJ2-2, with 8 bases lining up with TRBD2. Per the germline V gene, CDR1 is MNHEY and CDR2 is SMNVEV (reference sequence). This CDR3 spans 13 amino acids. V trimming: 5 bases; J trimming: 8 bases; junction bases outside the gene matches: 4. DNA of the CDR3: TGTGCCAGCAGTCACCGACTAGCGGGGGAGCTGTTTTTT. Its protein product is CASSHRLAGELFF.

V gene TRBV27 combines with J gene TRBJ2-6, with a possible D match to TRBD2 (5 bases). The germline V and J ends were trimmed by 3 bases and 0 bases, with 21 bases remaining between them. This CDR3 is built from 20 residues. CDR1 MNHEY and CDR2 SMNVEV come from the germline V gene (reference sequence). CDR3 protein: CASSFKVSGKRISGANVLTF. Written as DNA, the CDR3 is TGTGCCAGCAGTTTCAAAGTGTCGGGGAAGCGGATCTCTGGGGCCAACGTCCTGACTTTC.

The rearrangement links TRBV19 to TRBJ2-2; possibly TRBD1 for D (6 bases). This CDR3 comprises 18 residues. Trimming took off 3 bases at V and 6 bases at J, with 23 bases between the two ends. Germline loops: CDR1 LNHDA, CDR2 SQIVND (reference sequence). This CDR3 is CASSIRFLGAGASGELFF. As DNA, the CDR3 is TGTGCCAGTAGTATCAGGTTCCTCGGGGCAGGGGCTTCCGGGGAGCTGTTTTTT.

The chain joins TRBV6-1 to TRBJ2-7, with TRBD1 matching over 9 bases. Losses at the gene ends were 4 bases for V and 5 bases for J; bases not matched to a gene: 6. Per the germline V gene, CDR1 is MNHNS and CDR2 is SASEGT. The CDR3 is 14 amino acids. CDR3: CASSGRDREHEQYF. CDR3 sequence (DNA): TGTGCCAGCAGTGGCCGGGACAGGGAACACGAGCAGTACTTC.

The chain couples TRBV30 to TRBJ2-7; possible D gene TRBD2, 6 bases. Germline-derived CDR1 and CDR2 are GTSNPN and SVGIG (reference sequence). The CDR3 has 14 amino acids. Deletions cut 4 bases from V and 6 bases from J, with 19 bases between. CDR3 nucleotide sequence: TGTGCCTGGAAGGGACTTGGGGGGAGTTCCGAGCAGTACTTC. Translated: CAWKGLGGSSEQYF.

The chain carries TRBV6-6 and TRBJ2-3, with D possibly TRBD1 on 6 matching bases. CDR3 length: 16 residues. CDR1 and CDR2 from the germline V gene are MNHNY and SVGAGI (reference sequence). Trimming pared 4 bases from V and 5 bases from J, leaving 19 bases between. The CDR3 reads CASSFLAPDSQDTQYF. Written as DNA, the CDR3 is TGTGCCAGCAGTTTTCTAGCCCCGGACAGTCAAGATACGCAGTATTTT.

This chain connects TRBV6-1 to TRBJ2-7; 7 bases line up with TRBD1. The CDR3 sequence is 17 residues long. V shed 2 bases, J shed 3 bases, and the junction held 13 bases outside the gene matches. From germline, CDR1 is MNHNS and CDR2 SASEGT. CDR3 sequence (DNA): TGTGCCAGCAGTGAAAGGAGGTTTGGGGACAGCTACTACGAGCAGTACTTC. The encoded protein is CASSERRFGDSYYEQYF.

This chain uses TRBV5-6 with TRBJ1-2; possible D gene TRBD1, 6 bases. V was cut by 3 bases and J by 8 bases, with 17 bases left in between. Germline lookup yields CDR1 SGHDT and CDR2 YYEEEE. This CDR3 region has 14 residues. The CDR3 coding sequence is TGTGCCAGCAGCTCTATTACAGGGTCGGGAGGCTACACCTTC. Its translation is CASSSITGSGGYTF. The variable domain in full, with the rest retrieved from reference TRBV5-6 and TRBJ1-2, is DAGVTQSPTHLIKTRGQQVTLRCSPKSGHDTVSWYQQALGQGPQFIFQYYEEEERQRGNFPDRFSGHQFPNYSSELNVNALLLGDSALYLCASSSITGSGGYTFGSGTRLTVV.

The chain joins TRBV9 to TRBJ2-2; TRBD1 is a possible D gene (5 bases). Germline lookup yields CDR1 SGDLS and CDR2 YYNGEE. Trimming removed 6 bases from V and 0 bases from J, with 6 bases in between. The CDR3 is made up of 13 amino acids. CDR3 DNA sequence: TGTGCCAGCACAGGGACGAACACCGGGGAGCTGTTTTTT. Protein sequence: CASTGTNTGELFF.

This chain joins TRBV7-9 and TRBJ1-2, with D possibly matching TRBD1 (5 bases). This CDR3 is 14 amino acids long. Germline V gives CDR1 SEHNR, CDR2 FQNEAQ (reference sequence). V shed 5 bases and J shed 0 bases, with 10 bases lying between them. The CDR3 coding sequence is TGTGCCAGCAGCCGTACGACAGCTAACTATGGCTACACCTTC. Protein product: CASSRTTANYGYTF.

This chain connects TRBV7-9 to TRBJ2-3; 13 bases match TRBD2. The V segment lost 5 bases and the J segment 2 bases; nucleotides outside the gene matches: 4. Germline-derived CDR1 and CDR2 are SEHNR and FQNEAQ (reference sequence). The CDR3 is 16 residues long. CDR3 in amino acids: CASSLGTSGTTDTQYF. The CDR3 DNA is TGTGCCAGCAGCCTCGGGACTAGCGGGACCACAGATACGCAGTATTTT.

The chain combines TRBV28 with TRBJ1-5; perhaps TRBD1 as D (6 bases). CDR1 is MDHEN and CDR2 is SYDVKM in the germline V gene. This CDR3 comprises 12 residues. V was pared by 9 bases and J by 4 bases, with 10 bases between. The CDR3 DNA follows: TGTGCCAGTGAACAGGGTAATCAGCCCCAGCATTTT. This gives the protein CASEQGNQPQHF. Based on the CDR3 plus reference TRBV28 and TRBJ1-5, the full variable domain is DVKVTQSSRYLVKRTGEKVFLECVQDMDHENMFWYRQDPGLGLRLIYFSYDVKMKEKGDIPEGYSVSREKKERFSLILESASTNQTSMYLCASEQGNQPQHFGDGTRLSIL.

The chain has TRBV5-6 and TRBJ1-2, with D tentatively TRBD1 (5 bases). The CDR3 totals 16 residues. Trimming stripped 3 bases from V and 1 base from J, with 16 bases between. Germline V gene sequence: CDR1 SGHDT, CDR2 YYEEEE. CDR3 coding DNA: TGTGCCAGCAGCTCCGCCCCGGTCGGGGGTAACTATGGCTACACCTTC. Encoded protein: CASSSAPVGGNYGYTF.

CDR3 coding DNA: TGTGCCATCAGTGTGCAAAGGGGAGGCGACGAAGCTTTCTTT. It yields the protein CAISVQRGGDEAFF. The chain joins TRBV10-3 to TRBJ1-1; tentative D call: TRBD1 (5 bases). Germline V gene sequence: CDR1 ENHRY, CDR2 SYGVKD. V shed 4 bases and J shed 8 bases, with 17 bases lying between them. This CDR3 comprises 14 residues.

The rearrangement uses TRBV15 and TRBJ2-1; possible D gene TRBD1, 8 bases. CDR3 length: 16 amino acids. Germline V lookup: CDR1 LNHNV, CDR2 YYDKDF (reference sequence). The V end lost 0 bases, the J end lost 7 bases, and 16 bases lay between the germline ends. CDR3 in amino acids: CATSREPLQGGNEQFF. CDR3 bases: TGTGCCACCAGCAGAGAACCCTTACAGGGGGGGAATGAGCAGTTCTTC.

This sequence joins TRBV28 and TRBJ2-3; TRBD1 might be the D (6 bases). The CDR3 runs 16 residues. Germline lookup yields CDR1 MDHEN and CDR2 SYDVKM. V lost 6 bases to trimming and J lost 0 bases, with 16 bases between them. The DNA for the CDR3 is TGTGCCAGCAGGTACCGGACAGTTCCTAGCACAGATACGCAGTATTTT. Translated, it gives CASRYRTVPSTDTQYF.

The chain recombines TRBV5-4 with TRBJ2-1; D is perhaps TRBD2 (6 bases). The length of the CDR3 is 15 residues. Trimming stripped 0 bases from V and 8 bases from J, with 15 bases between. Germline V CDR1 and CDR2: SGHNT, YYREEE (reference sequence). The CDR3 reads CASSLEWREVDEQFF. CDR3 DNA: TGTGCCAGCAGCTTGGAGTGGAGGGAGGTAGATGAGCAGTTCTTC.

The rearrangement links TRBV10-1 to TRBJ2-7; D unclear. The germline gives CDR1 WNHNN, CDR2 SYGVQD (reference sequence). CDR3 length: 16 amino acids. V was cut by 0 bases and J by 2 bases, with 14 bases left in between. This CDR3 reads CASSESELPTTYEQYF. CDR3 nucleotides: TGCGCCAGCAGTGAGTCGGAGTTGCCCACCACCTACGAGCAGTACTTC.

The V call is TRBV6-6, the J call TRBJ2-7; the match to TRBD1 covers 9 bases. J was trimmed by 3 bases and V by 6 bases; bases with no gene match: 9. In germline, CDR1 is MNHNY, CDR2 SVGAGI (reference sequence). This CDR3 has 15 residues. The CDR3 DNA reads as TGTGCCAGCAGCCGAACGGGACAGGGCATCTACGAGCAGTACTTC. Translating gives CASSRTGQGIYEQYF.

This clone was observed a few times. The chain combines TRBV5-5 with TRBJ2-7; TRBD2 matches 13 bases. This CDR3 comprises 15 residues. The trim removed 4 bases at V and 2 bases at J, leaving 3 bases unmatched. Germline CDR1 is SGHKS and CDR2 is YYEKEE (reference sequence). The CDR3 nucleotides are TGTGCCAGCAGCCCGGGACTAGCGGGACCCTACGAGCAGTACTTC. This gives the protein CASSPGLAGPYEQYF.

The table lists this clone with a few counts. The V gene is TRBV6-5, the J gene TRBJ2-2; 9 bases line up with TRBD2. This CDR3 has 16 residues. Germline lookup yields CDR1 MNHEY and CDR2 SVGAGI. V shed 2 bases, J shed 5 bases, and the junction held 6 bases outside the gene matches. The CDR3, as DNA: TGTGCCAGCAGTTACGGGGCGGGAGGGTGGACCGGGGAGCTGTTTTTT. Translating gives CASSYGAGGWTGELFF.

The chain recombines TRBV7-9 with TRBJ2-2; 7 bases map to TRBD1. With V trimmed by 5 bases and J by 5 bases, 8 bases remained unmatched. Germline CDR1 SEHNR, CDR2 FQNEAQ (reference sequence). The CDR3 runs to 15 residues. CDR3 loop: CASSPGTALTGELFF. The CDR3 DNA is TGTGCCAGCAGCCCCGGGACAGCCCTTACCGGGGAGCTGTTTTTT.

The chain joins TRBV9 to TRBJ2-2; 7 nucleotides align to TRBD2. The CDR3 is made up of 15 amino acids. With 3 bases clipped from V and 6 bases from J, the junction kept 8 bases outside the gene matches. CDR1 is SGDLS and CDR2 is YYNGEE in the germline V gene. In DNA, the CDR3 is TGTGCCAGCAGCGAAAGATGGGAGGGCGCCGGGGAGCTGTTTTTT. Translated, it gives CASSERWEGAGELFF.

This clone was seen a handful of times. The rearrangement links TRBV4-3 to TRBJ2-3, with D tentatively TRBD2 (6 bases). Germline V gives CDR1 LGHNA, CDR2 YSLEER. The CDR3 has 16 residues. V was clipped by 6 bases and J by 4 bases, with 20 bases between them. The CDR3 region is CASSSSLGGPSDTQYF. The CDR3 DNA reads TGCGCCAGCAGTTCTTCCTTAGGAGGGCCCTCAGATACGCAGTATTTT.

The genes are TRBV11-2 and TRBJ2-1, with D hard to call. Germline loops: CDR1 SGHAT, CDR2 FQNNGV. The germline V and J ends were trimmed by 5 bases and 8 bases, with 7 bases remaining between them. The CDR3 extends over 11 amino acids. CDR3: CASSPFDEQFF. CDR3 coding DNA: TGTGCCAGCAGCCCCTTCGATGAGCAGTTCTTC.

This clone was seen a handful of times. CDR3 DNA: TGCAGCGGACGACAGGCCCTTAATGAAAAACTGTTTTTT. It specifies CSGRQALNEKLFF. This rearrangement joins TRBV29-1 to TRBJ1-4, with a possible D match to TRBD1 (6 bases). Germline lookup yields CDR1 SQVTM and CDR2 ANQGSEA. The V end was cut by 7 bases, the J end by 4 bases, with 13 bases between. The CDR3 spans 13 residues.

The CDR3 DNA is TGTGCCACCCCCAGCAGGGTGAACACTGAAGCTTTCTTT. Translated: CATPSRVNTEAFF. The rearrangement links TRBV2 to TRBJ1-1, with D tentatively TRBD1 (5 bases). The V gene lost 10 bases and the J gene lost 0 bases, with 12 bases spanning the gap. Germline assignment: CDR1 SNHLY and CDR2 FYNNEI. The CDR3 is made up of 13 amino acids.

Only a few counts were recorded for this clone. The V and J genes are TRBV7-2 and TRBJ2-5; 10 nucleotides match TRBD2. The J call is uncertain, as TRBJ2-7 better fits the DNA end. This CDR3 contains 15 residues. CDR1 is SGHTA, CDR2 FQGNSA, per germline. The CDR3 nucleotides read TGTGCCAGCAGCCGATCTAGCGGGAGTCGTTACGAGCAGTACTTC. This sequence encodes CASSRSSGSRYEQYF.

This chain joins TRBV7-2 and TRBJ2-3; tentatively, D is TRBD2 (6 bases). The V and J ends lost 5 bases and 1 base respectively, with 16 bases between them. The CDR3 runs to 16 residues. Germline CDR1 SGHTA, CDR2 FQGNSA. For the CDR3, the DNA is TGTGCCAGCAGCCGCAGACGGGGACTTGGCACAGATACGCAGTATTTT. Translated, it gives CASSRRRGLGTDTQYF.